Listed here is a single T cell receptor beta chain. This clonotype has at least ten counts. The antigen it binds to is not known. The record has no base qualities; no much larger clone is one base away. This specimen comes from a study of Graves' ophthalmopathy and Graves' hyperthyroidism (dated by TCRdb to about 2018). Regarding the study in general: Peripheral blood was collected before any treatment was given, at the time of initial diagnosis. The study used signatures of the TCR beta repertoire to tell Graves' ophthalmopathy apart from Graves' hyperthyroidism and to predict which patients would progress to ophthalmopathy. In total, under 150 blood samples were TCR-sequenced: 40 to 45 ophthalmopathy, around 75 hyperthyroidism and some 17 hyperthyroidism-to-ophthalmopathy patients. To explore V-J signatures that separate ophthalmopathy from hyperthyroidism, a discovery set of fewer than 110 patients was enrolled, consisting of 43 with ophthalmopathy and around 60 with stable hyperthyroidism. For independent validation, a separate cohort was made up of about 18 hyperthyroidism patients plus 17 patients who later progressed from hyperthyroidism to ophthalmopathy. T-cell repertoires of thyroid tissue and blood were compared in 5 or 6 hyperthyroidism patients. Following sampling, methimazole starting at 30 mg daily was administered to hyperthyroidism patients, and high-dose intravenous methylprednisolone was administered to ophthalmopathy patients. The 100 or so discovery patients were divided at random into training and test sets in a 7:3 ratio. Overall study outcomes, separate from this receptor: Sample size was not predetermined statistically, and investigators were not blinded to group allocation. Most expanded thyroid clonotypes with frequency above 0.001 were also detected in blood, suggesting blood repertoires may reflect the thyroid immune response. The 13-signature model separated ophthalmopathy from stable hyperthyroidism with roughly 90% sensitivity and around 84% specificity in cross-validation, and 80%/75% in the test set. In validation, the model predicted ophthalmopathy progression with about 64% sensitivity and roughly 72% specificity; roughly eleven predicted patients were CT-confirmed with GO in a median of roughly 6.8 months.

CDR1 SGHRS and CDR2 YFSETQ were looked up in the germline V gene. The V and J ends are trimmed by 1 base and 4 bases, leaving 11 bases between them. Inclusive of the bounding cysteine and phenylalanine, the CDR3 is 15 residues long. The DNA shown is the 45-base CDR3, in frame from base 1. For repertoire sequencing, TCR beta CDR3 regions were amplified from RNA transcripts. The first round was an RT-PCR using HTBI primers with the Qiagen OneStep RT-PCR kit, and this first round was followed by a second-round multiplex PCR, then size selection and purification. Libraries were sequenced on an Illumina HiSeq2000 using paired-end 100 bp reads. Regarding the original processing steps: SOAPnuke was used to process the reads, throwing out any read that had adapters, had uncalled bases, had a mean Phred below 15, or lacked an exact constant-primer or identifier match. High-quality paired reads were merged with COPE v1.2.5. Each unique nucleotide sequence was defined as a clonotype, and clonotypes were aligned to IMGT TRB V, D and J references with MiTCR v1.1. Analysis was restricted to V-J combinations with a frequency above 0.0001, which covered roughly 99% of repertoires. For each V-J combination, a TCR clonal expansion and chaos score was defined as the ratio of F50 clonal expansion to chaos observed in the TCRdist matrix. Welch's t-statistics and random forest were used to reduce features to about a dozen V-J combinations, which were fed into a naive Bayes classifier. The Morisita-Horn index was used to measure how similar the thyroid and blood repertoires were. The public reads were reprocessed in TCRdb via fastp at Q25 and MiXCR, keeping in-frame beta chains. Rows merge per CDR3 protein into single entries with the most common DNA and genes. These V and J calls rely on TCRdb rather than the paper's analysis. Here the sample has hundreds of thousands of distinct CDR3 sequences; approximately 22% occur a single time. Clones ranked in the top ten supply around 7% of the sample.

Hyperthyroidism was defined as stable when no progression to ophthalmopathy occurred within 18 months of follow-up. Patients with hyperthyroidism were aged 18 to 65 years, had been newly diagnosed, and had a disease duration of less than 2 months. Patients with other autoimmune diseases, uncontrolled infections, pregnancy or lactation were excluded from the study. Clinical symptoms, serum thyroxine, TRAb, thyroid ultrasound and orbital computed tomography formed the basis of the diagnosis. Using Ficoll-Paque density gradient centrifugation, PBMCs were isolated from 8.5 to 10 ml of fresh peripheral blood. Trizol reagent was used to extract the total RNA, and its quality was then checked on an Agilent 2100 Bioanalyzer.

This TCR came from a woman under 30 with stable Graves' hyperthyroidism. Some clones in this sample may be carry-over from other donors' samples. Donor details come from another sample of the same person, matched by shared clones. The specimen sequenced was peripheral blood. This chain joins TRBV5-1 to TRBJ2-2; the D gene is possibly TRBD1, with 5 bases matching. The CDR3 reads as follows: CASSLSPTATGELFF. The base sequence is TGCGCCAGCAGCTTGTCCCCGACAGCCACCGGGGAGCTGTTTTTT.